Given below is one TCR beta chain in context. The data are from a study of blood T cell repertoires in COVID-19. The V segment lost 1 base and the J segment 9 bases; nucleotides outside the gene matches: 4. Germline CDR1 reads LGHNA; CDR2 reads YNFKEQ. The CDR3 runs 14 residues. Per the authors' pipeline: From reference gene primer amplification, estimates of nucleated cell counts were derived. Clones were read by immunoSEQ multiplex PCR, and TCRdb kept only the in-frame ones, dropping some. The V and J calls and clone size are taken from that table; D and trimming were inferred from the DNA. The sample yields some 400,000 clones, roughly 86% seen once.

The sample was peripheral blood. The source is a human donor with acute or convalescent COVID-19. The donor label of this sample is uncertain. The chain combines TRBV4-2 with TRBJ2-1, with TRBD1 identical over 9 bases. The CDR3 region has the DNA TGTGCCAGCAGCCAAGGGACAGGGGTAGGTGAGCAGTTCTTC. Residues: CASSQGTGVGEQFF.